The 31 T cell receptor beta chains below were found in one sample sequenced in a study of blood T cell repertoires in COVID-19. Generated by immunoSEQ multiplex PCR, the TCRdb table keeps only in-frame clones and is missing some. The top ten hold approximately 1.4% of the sample, which has under 250,000 clones, 84% seen once. The material sequenced was peripheral blood. Receptors originate from a woman in her forties who had recovered from COVID-19.

The genes are TRBV3-1 (or the pseudogene TRBV3-2) and TRBJ1-3; D remains unclear. Trimming shortened V by 1 base and J by 10 bases, and 8 bases separated the two germline ends. Per germline, CDR1 LGHDT and CDR2 YNNKEL (reference sequence). This CDR3 region has 12 residues. The CDR3 sequence is CASSQGSGTIYF. The CDR3 nucleotides are TGTGCCAGCAGCCAAGGTTCGGGTACCATATATTTT.

J is TRBJ1-4 and V is TRBV28; D is ambiguous. This CDR3 spans 15 amino acids. The V end lost 7 bases, the J end lost 6 bases, and 18 bases lay between the germline ends. CDR1 is MDHEN, CDR2 SYDVKM, per germline. The CDR3 sequence: CASTGLPARDEKLFF. The CDR3 DNA reads TGTGCCAGCACGGGTCTCCCCGCGAGGGATGAAAAACTGTTTTTT.

The chain links TRBV30 to TRBJ2-5, with 7 bases identical to TRBD2. V shed 2 bases, J shed 2 bases, and the junction held 11 bases outside the gene matches. CDR3 size: 16 residues. Germline-derived CDR1 and CDR2 are GTSNPN and SVGIG (reference sequence). CDR3 protein: CAWSPLLGSGQETQYF. The CDR3 bases are TGTGCCTGGAGTCCGCTCCTCGGTAGCGGGCAAGAGACCCAGTACTTC.

The gene calls are TRBV2 and TRBJ1-2; D might be TRBD1 (6 bases). Germline V gives CDR1 SNHLY, CDR2 FYNNEI. This CDR3 is 15 amino acids long. Trimming removed 6 bases at V and 2 bases at J, with 16 bases between. CDR3 coding DNA: TGTGCCAGCAGCATCTTCAGGGGCTGGAACTATGGCTACACCTTC. Protein product: CASSIFRGWNYGYTF.

J is TRBJ2-1 and V is TRBV19; 7 bases align to TRBD1. This CDR3 region has 16 residues. Germline V gene data show CDR1 as LNHDA and CDR2 as SQIVND (reference sequence). Losses at the gene ends were 6 bases for V and 1 base for J; bases not matched to a gene: 9. The CDR3 spells CASSTGTVSSYNEQFF. DNA for the CDR3: TGTGCCAGTAGCACCGGGACAGTATCTTCCTACAATGAGCAGTTCTTC.

The rearrangement uses TRBV27 and TRBJ2-1; D is perhaps TRBD2 (5 bases). The CDR3 is 15 amino acids. CDR1 and CDR2 from the germline V gene are MNHEY and SMNVEV (reference sequence). Trimming left V 3 bases short and J 2 bases short, with 11 bases between. CDR3 DNA: TGTGCCAGCAGTTTGACCCGGGAACCCTACAATGAGCAGTTCTTC. Translating gives CASSLTREPYNEQFF.

This clone was counted a single time. The chain links TRBV30 to TRBJ1-3, with 7 bases that match TRBD1. In germline, CDR1 is GTSNPN, CDR2 SVGIG (reference sequence). The CDR3 is 15 amino acids. Trimming removed 0 bases from V and 2 bases from J; junction bases left unmatched: 4. The CDR3 loop reads CAWSVGQGAGNTIYF. The CDR3 DNA reads TGTGCCTGGAGTGTAGGGCAGGGGGCTGGAAACACCATATATTTT.

This sequence joins TRBV29-1 and TRBJ2-6, with D maybe TRBD1 (6 bases). Germline V gene lookup returns CDR1 SQVTM and CDR2 ANQGSEA. V was pared by 4 bases and J by 0 bases, with 10 bases between. The length of the CDR3 is 15 residues. Written as DNA, the CDR3 is TGCAGCGTTGTACAGGGTAACTCTGGGGCCAACGTCCTGACTTTC. It yields the protein CSVVQGNSGANVLTF.

The gene calls are TRBV19 and TRBJ2-4; D possibly corresponds to TRBD2 (5 bases). Germline loops: CDR1 LNHDA, CDR2 SQIVND (reference sequence). CDR3 length: 13 amino acids. With 10 bases removed from V and 6 bases from J, the gap between germline ends came to 16 bases. As DNA, the CDR3 is TGTGCCACCCAATCCGACGGACTAAACATTCAGTACTTC. This translates into CATQSDGLNIQYF.

The CDR3 DNA follows: TGTGCCAGTAGTATCTCAAGGGGGCAGGAGACCCAGTACTTC. This codes for CASSISRGQETQYF. The chain combines TRBV19 with TRBJ2-5; 7 bases align to TRBD1. CDR1 and CDR2 from the germline V gene are LNHDA and SQIVND (reference sequence). Trimming removed 3 bases from V and 5 bases from J; junction bases left unmatched: 6. The CDR3 extends over 14 amino acids.

This rearrangement joins TRBV30 to TRBJ2-5, with 7 nucleotides matching TRBD1. Germline loops: CDR1 GTSNPN, CDR2 SVGIG (reference sequence). The CDR3 consists of 13 residues. Trimming removed 0 bases from V and 7 bases from J; junction bases left unmatched: 5. As DNA, the CDR3 is TGTGCCTGGAGTGTACAGTCAGGGGGGACCCAGTACTTC. Encoded protein: CAWSVQSGGTQYF.

The gene calls are TRBV3-1 (or the pseudogene TRBV3-2) and TRBJ1-2; tentatively, D is TRBD1 (5 bases). Per germline, CDR1 LGHDT and CDR2 YNNKEL (reference sequence). V lost 0 bases, J lost 7 bases, and 12 bases lay in between. The CDR3 is 14 amino acids. The CDR3 DNA is TGTGCCAGCAGCCAAGACCTGGGGCGGGGTGGCTACACCTTC. This sequence encodes CASSQDLGRGGYTF.

The chain links TRBV11-3 to TRBJ2-2; TRBD1 matches at 7 bases. V lost 0 bases to trimming and J lost 4 bases; unmatched junction nucleotides: 8. Germline lookup yields CDR1 SGHNT and CDR2 YENEEA. This CDR3 is built from 17 residues. The CDR3 DNA follows: TGTGCCAGCAGCTTAGATCCCCCTAACAGGGGCACCGGGGAGCTGTTTTTT. Translation gives CASSLDPPNRGTGELFF.

The chain links TRBV10-3 to TRBJ1-2, with 7 bases lining up with TRBD1. V shed 4 bases, J shed 5 bases, and the junction held 7 bases outside the gene matches. Germline lookup yields CDR1 ENHRY and CDR2 SYGVKD. The CDR3 contains 14 residues. Here the CDR3 DNA reads TGTGCCATCAGTGTTGGCAGGGGGGATTATGGCTACACCTTC. Amino acid sequence: CAISVGRGDYGYTF.

The rearrangement uses TRBV5-1 and TRBJ2-5, with a weak D call TRBD1 (6 bases). CDR3 size: 15 residues. CDR1 is SGHRS and CDR2 is YFSETQ in the germline V gene. The V gene lost 0 bases and the J gene lost 4 bases, with 13 bases spanning the gap. CDR3 sequence: CASSLAGSGVETQYF. For the CDR3, the DNA is TGCGCCAGCAGCTTGGCCGGGTCAGGGGTAGAGACCCAGTACTTC.

This chain connects TRBV7-9 to TRBJ2-7; the match to TRBD2 covers 14 bases. The CDR3 loop spans 16 amino acids. V lost 4 bases, J lost 3 bases, and 5 bases stayed unmatched. CDR1 and CDR2 (germline): SEHNR, FQNEAQ (reference sequence). The CDR3 DNA reads TGTGCCAGCAGCTCATGGACTAGCGGGGGGTTCTACGAGCAGTACTTC. Protein product: CASSSWTSGGFYEQYF. Using reference TRBV7-9 and TRBJ2-7 for the parts outside the CDR3, the full variable domain is DTGVSQNPRHKITKRGQNVTFRCDPISEHNRLYWYRQTLGQGPEFLTYFQNEAQLEKSRLLSDRFSAERPKGSFSTLEIQRTEQGDSAMYLCASSSWTSGGFYEQYFGPGTRLTVT.

The gene calls are TRBV20-1 and TRBJ1-1, with 9 nucleotides matching TRBD1. CDR1 DFQATT and CDR2 SNEGSKA come from the germline V gene (reference sequence). V was pared by 5 bases and J by 10 bases, with 5 bases of the junction left unmatched. The CDR3 runs to 11 residues. CDR3 in DNA: TGCAGTGCTTCCCGACAGGGGGGAGCTTTCTTT. It yields the protein CSASRQGGAFF.

CDR3 protein: CASSPSWGASAQPLHF. As DNA, the CDR3 is TGCGCCAGCAGCCCCTCATGGGGCGCCTCTGCGCAGCCCCTCCACTTT. The chain couples TRBV5-1 to TRBJ1-6; TRBD1 might be the D (5 bases). The germline V gene encodes CDR1 SGHRS and CDR2 YFSETQ. Trimming took off 4 bases at V and 13 bases at J, with 24 bases between the two ends. The CDR3 length is 16 residues.

The gene calls are TRBV11-2 and TRBJ1-5; possibly TRBD1 for D (5 bases). Looked up from germline, CDR1 is SGHAT and CDR2 is FQNNGV. Trimming stripped 3 bases from V and 3 bases from J, with 12 bases between. The CDR3 contains 15 residues. CDR3 in DNA: TGTGCCAGCAGCTTGAACACAGGTAACAATCAGCCCCAGCATTTT. Protein: CASSLNTGNNQPQHF.

Only one count was recorded for this clone. The genes are TRBV19 and TRBJ1-1, with D uncertain. Germline CDR1 and CDR2: LNHDA and SQIVND (reference sequence). Trimming took 4 bases from V and 5 from J, leaving 11 bases between them. The length of the CDR3 is 13 residues. The CDR3 coding sequence is TGTGCCAGTAGTAGAGGTTTGAGAACTGAAGCTTTCTTT. Translating it yields CASSRGLRTEAFF.

The chain joins TRBV7-9 to TRBJ2-3; the D is unclear. The V end lost 5 bases, the J end lost 4 bases, and 16 bases lay between the germline ends. Germline CDR1 SEHNR, CDR2 FQNEAQ (reference sequence). The CDR3 extends over 15 amino acids. CDR3 nucleotide sequence: TGTGCCAGCAGCGAAGCAGGAAGCCCCCCAGATACGCAGTATTTT. This gives the protein CASSEAGSPPDTQYF. The whole variable domain, remainder taken from reference TRBV7-9 and TRBJ2-3, is DTGVSQNPRHKITKRGQNVTFRCDPISEHNRLYWYRQTLGQGPEFLTYFQNEAQLEKSRLLSDRFSAERPKGSFSTLEIQRTEQGDSAMYLCASSEAGSPPDTQYFGPGTRLTVL.

The rearrangement joins TRBV19 to TRBJ2-1, with 8 positions matching TRBD1. The CDR3 covers 15 residues. Unmatched junction bases numbered 12, after V lost 10 bases and J lost 4 bases. Germline values: CDR1 LNHDA, CDR2 SQIVND (reference sequence). The CDR3 DNA sequence: TGTGCCACCGAGGCGCCGGGACAGGTTTACAATGAGCAGTTCTTC. It translates to CATEAPGQVYNEQFF.

CDR3 sequence reads: CASSYGGASQPQHF. In nucleotides, the CDR3 is TGTGCCAGCAGTTACGGGGGGGCGAGTCAGCCCCAGCATTTT. The chain recombines TRBV6-2 or TRBV6-3 with TRBJ1-5; possibly TRBD1 for D (6 bases). Germline V CDR1 and CDR2: MNHEY, SVGEGT. Trimming removed 2 bases from V and 6 bases from J, with 11 bases in between. The CDR3 has 14 residues.

The DNA of the CDR3 is TGTGCCAGCAGCCCGCCGGGACTTCCAAATGAGCAGTTCTTC. Its translation: CASSPPGLPNEQFF. V gene TRBV3-1 (or the pseudogene TRBV3-2) combines with J gene TRBJ2-1, with D perhaps TRBD2 (6 bases). The germline CDR1 and CDR2 sequences are LGHDT and YNNKEL (reference sequence). V lost 4 bases to trimming and J lost 7 bases, with 14 bases between them. This CDR3 has 14 amino acids.

The V call is TRBV5-1, the J call TRBJ2-7, with D possibly TRBD1 on 7 matching bases. The CDR3 sequence is 13 residues long. V lost 2 bases and J 4 bases, leaving 10 bases between the germline ends. Germline-derived CDR1 and CDR2 are SGHRS and YFSETQ. In DNA, the CDR3 is TGCGCCAGCAGCTTCCAGGGGGGTTACGAGCAGTACTTC. It encodes CASSFQGGYEQYF.

The chain is built from TRBV6-1 and TRBJ2-7; 9 positions match TRBD2. This CDR3 is 17 amino acids long. CDR1 and CDR2 (germline): MNHNS, SASEGT. V shed 4 bases and J 6 bases; nucleotides not matched to a gene: 16. In DNA form, the CDR3 reads TGTGCCAGCAGTGCGGGCGGTGGAGCGGGGGGACGGGGCGAGCAGTACTTC. It codes for CASSAGGGAGGRGEQYF.

V gene TRBV3-1 (or the pseudogene TRBV3-2) combines with J gene TRBJ2-7, with D tentatively TRBD2 (6 bases). V was trimmed by 3 bases and J by 1 base, leaving 13 bases between them. In germline, CDR1 is LGHDT, CDR2 YNNKEL (reference sequence). CDR3 length: 15 residues. The DNA for the CDR3 is TGTGCCAGCAGCCAGGCCGGGACTGCATCCTACGAGCAGTACTTC. Translated: CASSQAGTASYEQYF.

The chain employs TRBV18 and TRBJ2-5; 8 nucleotides line up with TRBD1. Germline CDR1 and CDR2: KGHSH and LQKENI. V shed 1 base, J shed 3 bases, and the junction held 4 bases outside the gene matches. The CDR3 covers 15 residues. CDR3 protein: CASSPQSTGEETQYF. The CDR3 DNA sequence: TGTGCCAGCTCACCACAGTCGACAGGGGAAGAGACCCAGTACTTC.

CDR3 sequence: CASSQEDLPFYEQYF. Written as DNA, the CDR3 is TGTGCCAGCAGCCAAGAGGACTTACCCTTCTACGAGCAGTACTTC. The genes are TRBV14 and TRBJ2-7; the D gene is possibly TRBD2 (5 bases). In germline, CDR1 is SGHDN, CDR2 FVKESK. The CDR3 loop spans 15 amino acids. Trimming took 0 bases from V and 3 from J, leaving 12 bases between them.

The CDR3 coding sequence is TGTGCCAGCAGTTACACCGACACGGATGGCTACACCTTC. It yields the protein CASSYTDTDGYTF. The gene calls are TRBV28 and TRBJ1-2; no definite D call. V was cut by 4 bases and J by 6 bases, with 12 bases left in between. The CDR3 length is 13 residues. CDR1 is MDHEN and CDR2 is SYDVKM in the germline V gene.

This clone was seen only a few times. This CDR3 is CASSPGQAGNYGYTF. CDR3 coding DNA: TGTGCCAGCAGCCCTGGACAGGCGGGCAACTATGGCTACACCTTC. The rearrangement joins TRBV28 to TRBJ1-2; 7 bases are shared with TRBD1. With V trimmed by 6 bases and J by 2 bases, 9 bases remained unmatched. The CDR3 sequence is 15 residues long. CDR1 and CDR2 (germline): MDHEN, SYDVKM.